This T cell receptor beta chain was sequenced during a study of T-cell reconstitution after alpha-beta-depleted transplantation in children (dated by TCRdb to about 2016). Background on the whole study: Using TCR repertoire profiling, the study quantitatively followed how T-cell immune reconstitution unfolded in children after TCRalphabeta/CD19-depleted allogeneic hematopoietic cell transplantation.

This clonotype showed up just a few times. What this receptor recognizes is not known. No base qualities exist here, and no much larger clone lies one base off it. Beyond this particular receptor, the publication reports: In some patients, the high TCRbeta diversity seen at day 60 was put down to recipient T cells and intrathymic progenitors that had survived conditioning. The frequencies of hyperexpanded clones fell over the following months, and after one year, T-cell counts and TCRbeta diversity were mostly attributed to newly produced T cells. The apparently early alphabetaT-cell count recovery about two months after transplant was reportedly dependent on only several hundred rapidly expanded clones derived from non-depleted graft cells.

The protocol used for the library was PCR. TCRdb lists the instrument as Illumina HiSeq 2500. TCR libraries were prepared with molecular barcoding, using unique molecular identifiers to normalize TCRbeta repertoire quantification. TCRdb trimmed the raw reads at Q25, called clones with MiXCR and kept productive beta chains. Under each unique CDR3 protein, matching rows form one entry showing the most common genes and DNA. The sample yields around 490,000 distinct CDR3 sequences; over 9.5% were counted once. Around 15% of the sample is taken by the ten largest. The germline V gene specifies MNHEY as CDR1 and SVGAGI as CDR2. Relative to germline, V is 2 bases shorter and J is 0 bases shorter, with 10 bases between their ends. The CDR3 contains 16 residues, cysteine and phenylalanine counted. CDR3 DNA is the only sequence kept; it has 48 bases, read in frame from the first base. In the paper's terms, the treatment or condition label means: allogeneic hematopoietic cell transplantation with graft depleted of TCRalphabeta T cells and CD19 B cells. The transplant recipients were children given TCRalphabeta/CD19-depleted allogeneic hematopoietic cell grafts.

The rearranged segments are TRBV6-5 and TRBJ2-2; the D region possibly corresponds to TRBD2 (6 bases align). Material: PBMCs, mostly from graft donor cells, obtained 180 days after TCRalphabeta/CD19-depleted stem cell transplant. The receptor's source is a female patient aged 2-15 years who had a stem cell transplant for aplastic anemia, so the T cells may come from the graft donor. The CDR3 region: CASSYLPGANTGELFF. The nucleotide sequence reads TGTGCCAGCAGTTACCTTCCGGGGGCGAACACCGGGGAGCTGTTTTTT.